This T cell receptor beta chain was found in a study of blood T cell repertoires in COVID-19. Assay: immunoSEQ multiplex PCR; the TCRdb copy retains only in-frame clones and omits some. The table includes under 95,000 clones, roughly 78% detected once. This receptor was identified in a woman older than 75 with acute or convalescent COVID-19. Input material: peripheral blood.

The CDR3: CASSLARGRAETQYF. CDR3 nucleotides: TGTGCCAGCAGCTTAGCCAGGGGGCGAGCAGAGACCCAGTACTTC. This chain connects TRBV7-9 to TRBJ2-5, with 8 nucleotides matching TRBD1. The ends lost 0 bases at V and 4 bases at J; junction bases unmatched: 4. The CDR3 consists of 15 residues. CDR1 is SEHNR, CDR2 FQNEAQ, per germline (reference sequence).